The rows below give T cell receptor beta chains drawn from one sample of a study of metastatic and nonmetastatic thyroid tumors. MiXCR re-clonotyped the PCR reads for TCRdb. In the table there are about 15,000 clones, over 25% of which are singletons. Sequences were obtained from tumor tissue. The receptor source for this set is a female donor with papillary thyroid cancer or a benign thyroid nodule (not recorded which). Some clones in this sample may be carry-over from other donors' samples. The CDR3 runs from the conserved cysteine through the conserved F or W. Each record gives: D gene, clone size, J gene, V gene, CDR3 DNA, CDR3 protein. D genes are given only for firm matches. Where a row states a size, it is once, few, many or the class of an expanded clone; other rows omit it.

D gene: TRBD2
clone size: -
J gene: TRBJ2-3
V gene: TRBV20-1
CDR3 DNA: TGCAGTGCTAGATCGGGACTAGATTTCCCAGATACGCAGTATTTT
CDR3 protein: CSARSGLDFPDTQYF

D gene: -
clone size: medium-sized
J gene: TRBJ1-1
V gene: TRBV2
CDR3 DNA: TGTGCCAGCAGTGGTGGCCTCTCTAACACTGAAGCTTTCTTT
CDR3 protein: CASSGGLSNTEAFF

D gene: -
clone size: many
J gene: TRBJ1-1
V gene: TRBV7-2
CDR3 DNA: TGTGCCAGCAGCTTAGGCTGGAACACTGAAGCTTTCTTT
CDR3 protein: CASSLGWNTEAFF

D gene: -
clone size: many
J gene: TRBJ2-1
V gene: TRBV2
CDR3 DNA: TGTGCCAGCGGAGAAGGGGGATCCTACAATGAGCAGTTCTTC
CDR3 protein: CASGEGGSYNEQFF

D gene: -
clone size: large
J gene: TRBJ2-5
V gene: TRBV11-2
CDR3 DNA: TGTGCCAGCAGCTTAGTTTTTAGTTTCGAAGAGACCCAGTACTTC
CDR3 protein: CASSLVFSFEETQYF

D gene: TRBD2
clone size: few
J gene: TRBJ2-3
V gene: TRBV11-2
CDR3 DNA: TGTGCCAGCAGCTTAGATGGAGCGGGGGGGTCGGATACGCAGTATTTT
CDR3 protein: CASSLDGAGGSDTQYF

D gene: TRBD1
clone size: once
J gene: TRBJ1-5
V gene: TRBV30
CDR3 DNA: TGTGCCTGGAGCGGACGACAGGGATCCTATAGCAATCAGCCCCAGCATTTT
CDR3 protein: CAWSGRQGSYSNQPQHF

D gene: -
clone size: -
J gene: TRBJ2-7
V gene: TRBV5-4
CDR3 DNA: TGTGCCAGCAGCTTGTGGCAGGGAATGAACGAGCAGTACTTC
CDR3 protein: CASSLWQGMNEQYF

D gene: -
clone size: -
J gene: TRBJ2-2
V gene: TRBV30
CDR3 DNA: TGTGCCTGTAGTTGGGAGGGGGGGCTGTTTTTT
CDR3 protein: CACSWEGGLFF

D gene: -
clone size: -
J gene: TRBJ1-1
V gene: TRBV3-1
CDR3 DNA: TGTGCCAGCAGCCAAGGGACATCGGGAGGAGCTTTCTTT
CDR3 protein: CASSQGTSGGAFF

D gene: -
clone size: medium-sized
J gene: TRBJ2-7
V gene: TRBV27
CDR3 DNA: TGTGCCAGCAGTTTAAGGACAGCCTACGAGCAGTACTTC
CDR3 protein: CASSLRTAYEQYF

D gene: -
clone size: many
J gene: TRBJ1-5
V gene: TRBV20-1
CDR3 DNA: TGCAGTGCCTTGGTGCAGGGTGAGCTGGGTCAGCCCCAGCATTTT
CDR3 protein: CSALVQGELGQPQHF

D gene: -
clone size: medium-sized
J gene: TRBJ2-7
V gene: TRBV10-3
CDR3 DNA: TGTGCCATCAGTGAGGACAGCGGAAACTCCTACGAGCAGTACTTC
CDR3 protein: CAISEDSGNSYEQYF

D gene: -
clone size: many
J gene: TRBJ2-5
V gene: TRBV20-1
CDR3 DNA: TGCAGTGCTAGAGATCAGGGCATAACGGAGACCCAGTACTTC
CDR3 protein: CSARDQGITETQYF

D gene: -
clone size: -
J gene: TRBJ2-2
V gene: TRBV11-3
CDR3 DNA: TGTGCCAGCAGGAACAGTTGGGCCGGGGAGCTGTTTTTT
CDR3 protein: CASRNSWAGELFF

D gene: -
clone size: -
J gene: TRBJ1-6
V gene: TRBV5-6
CDR3 DNA: TGTCCCAGCAGCGGCGGGACGTCGTATAATTCTCCCCTCCACTTT
CDR3 protein: CPSSGGTSYNSPLHF

D gene: TRBD1
clone size: -
J gene: TRBJ1-2
V gene: TRBV5-5
CDR3 DNA: TGTGCCAGCAGCTCGTCGACAGGGGACGGCTACACCTTC
CDR3 protein: CASSSSTGDGYTF

D gene: TRBD1
clone size: -
J gene: TRBJ1-2
V gene: TRBV30
CDR3 DNA: TGTGCCTGGAGGGAACCGGGACAGGGATCTTATGGCTACACCTTC
CDR3 protein: CAWREPGQGSYGYTF

D gene: TRBD2
clone size: many
J gene: TRBJ2-1
V gene: TRBV5-6
CDR3 DNA: TGTGCCAGCAGCTTTAACGCGGGAGGTGTCAATGAGCAGTTCTTC
CDR3 protein: CASSFNAGGVNEQFF

D gene: -
clone size: -
J gene: TRBJ2-7
V gene: TRBV6-1
CDR3 DNA: TGTGCCAGCAGAGGTAAAGCAACTTCCTACGAGCAGTACTTC
CDR3 protein: CASRGKATSYEQYF

D gene: TRBD2
clone size: -
J gene: TRBJ2-7
V gene: TRBV19
CDR3 DNA: TGTGCCAGTAGTATCCAGTTTAGCGGGAGCTCCTACGAGCAGTACTTC
CDR3 protein: CASSIQFSGSSYEQYF

D gene: TRBD2
clone size: many
J gene: TRBJ2-1
V gene: TRBV20-1
CDR3 DNA: TGCAGTGCTGGAGGAGGTAGCGGGAGGCCTGAGCAGTTCTTC
CDR3 protein: CSAGGGSGRPEQFF

D gene: TRBD2
clone size: many
J gene: TRBJ2-3
V gene: TRBV7-3
CDR3 DNA: TGTGCCAGCAGCTCCCACGTAGCGGGGGTCAATACGCAGTATTTT
CDR3 protein: CASSSHVAGVNTQYF

D gene: -
clone size: -
J gene: TRBJ1-1
V gene: TRBV20-1
CDR3 DNA: TGCAGTGCTAGAGGACAGTCTTTAATGAACACTGAAGCTTTCTTT
CDR3 protein: CSARGQSLMNTEAFF

D gene: -
clone size: -
J gene: TRBJ2-7
V gene: TRBV13
CDR3 DNA: TGTGCCAGCAGCTTGGGGGGCGGATACGAGCAGTACTTC
CDR3 protein: CASSLGGGYEQYF

D gene: -
clone size: -
J gene: TRBJ2-5
V gene: TRBV18
CDR3 DNA: TGTGCCAGCTCACTTCAGGACCAAGAGACCCAGTACTTC
CDR3 protein: CASSLQDQETQYF

D gene: -
clone size: medium-sized
J gene: TRBJ1-2
V gene: TRBV5-6
CDR3 DNA: TGTGCCAGCAGCTTGATGGATCTCTTTCGCGGCTACACCTTC
CDR3 protein: CASSLMDLFRGYTF

D gene: TRBD2
clone size: -
J gene: TRBJ2-7
V gene: TRBV20-1
CDR3 DNA: TGCAGTGCTAGAGAAAGGTGGCGGGAGGGGGCGTGGGACTACGAGCAGTACTTC
CDR3 protein: CSARERWREGAWDYEQYF

D gene: -
clone size: many
J gene: TRBJ2-3
V gene: TRBV3-1
CDR3 DNA: TGTGCCAGCAGCCCCCTACTAGGTGGCGCAGATACGCAGTATTTT
CDR3 protein: CASSPLLGGADTQYF

D gene: -
clone size: -
J gene: TRBJ1-5
V gene: TRBV5-8
CDR3 DNA: TGTGCCAGCAGCTTGAGGGCGAACAATCAGCCCCAGCATTTT
CDR3 protein: CASSLRANNQPQHF

D gene: -
clone size: many
J gene: TRBJ1-2
V gene: TRBV3-1
CDR3 DNA: TGTGCCAGCAGTATCGTACCCAACTATGGCTACACCTTC
CDR3 protein: CASSIVPNYGYTF

D gene: TRBD1
clone size: medium-sized
J gene: TRBJ1-6
V gene: TRBV5-1
CDR3 DNA: TGCGCCAGCAGCTTGGGGGACAGCTATAATTCACCCCTCCACTTT
CDR3 protein: CASSLGDSYNSPLHF

D gene: TRBD1
clone size: many
J gene: TRBJ2-1
V gene: TRBV6-1
CDR3 DNA: TGTGCCAGCAGCCGGGACAGGGAGACGGCCAATGGGCAGTTCTTC
CDR3 protein: CASSRDRETANGQFF

D gene: -
clone size: many
J gene: TRBJ2-7
V gene: TRBV2
CDR3 DNA: TGTGCCAGCAGATCTTCGGCGGAAACCTCAATCTACGAGCAGTACTTC
CDR3 protein: CASRSSAETSIYEQYF

D gene: -
clone size: medium-sized
J gene: TRBJ2-7
V gene: TRBV6-6
CDR3 DNA: TGTGCCAGCAGTTACTCGAAGTGGGGCTACGAGCAGTACTTC
CDR3 protein: CASSYSKWGYEQYF

D gene: -
clone size: medium-sized
J gene: TRBJ1-2
V gene: TRBV4-1
CDR3 DNA: TGCGCCAGCAGCCAAGCCCAGGGAAGCTATGGCTACACCTTC
CDR3 protein: CASSQAQGSYGYTF

D gene: -
clone size: medium-sized
J gene: TRBJ2-7
V gene: TRBV4-2
CDR3 DNA: TGTGCCAGCAGCCCCGGATATCGGGGGAATGACTACGAGCAGTACTTC
CDR3 protein: CASSPGYRGNDYEQYF

D gene: TRBD2
clone size: medium-sized
J gene: TRBJ2-3
V gene: TRBV9
CDR3 DNA: TGTGCCAGCAGCGTAGCGGGGGGGGAGGCGACAGATACGCAGTATTTT
CDR3 protein: CASSVAGGEATDTQYF

D gene: -
clone size: many
J gene: TRBJ2-7
V gene: TRBV20-1
CDR3 DNA: TGCAGTGCTAGGCTAGGGGCCGAGCAGTACTTC
CDR3 protein: CSARLGAEQYF

D gene: -
clone size: -
J gene: TRBJ2-1
V gene: TRBV11-1
CDR3 DNA: TGTGTCAGCAGCCGTGACAGGAGGCGCACCAATGAGCAGTTCTTC
CDR3 protein: CVSSRDRRRTNEQFF

D gene: -
clone size: -
J gene: TRBJ2-2
V gene: TRBV20-1
CDR3 DNA: TGCAGTGCTAGATATGGGGGACCGAACACCGGGGAGCTGTTTTTT
CDR3 protein: CSARYGGPNTGELFF

D gene: -
clone size: -
J gene: TRBJ1-3
V gene: TRBV19
CDR3 DNA: TGTGCCAGTAGCACCACCAGCTCTGGAAACACCATATATTTT
CDR3 protein: CASSTTSSGNTIYF

D gene: -
clone size: -
J gene: TRBJ1-1
V gene: TRBV20-1
CDR3 DNA: TGCAGTGCTAACAGACAGAGGAACACTGAAGCTTTCTTT
CDR3 protein: CSANRQRNTEAFF

D gene: TRBD2
clone size: few
J gene: TRBJ2-3
V gene: TRBV18
CDR3 DNA: TGTGCCAGCTCACCGGAGGCTTACCTAGCGGGAGTTAGGGCCAGCACAGATACGCAGTATTTT
CDR3 protein: CASSPEAYLAGVRASTDTQYF

D gene: -
clone size: -
J gene: TRBJ2-3
V gene: TRBV11-3
CDR3 DNA: TGTGCCAGCAGCCGAGGGGGCGGGAGAGCCGATACGCAGTATTTT
CDR3 protein: CASSRGGGRADTQYF

D gene: TRBD2
clone size: many
J gene: TRBJ2-4
V gene: TRBV3-1
CDR3 DNA: TGTGCCAGCAGCCAACGACTAGCGGCTAAAAACATTCAGTACTTC
CDR3 protein: CASSQRLAAKNIQYF

D gene: TRBD2
clone size: -
J gene: TRBJ2-3
V gene: TRBV10-1
CDR3 DNA: TGCGCCAGCAGTGATCGGGAGGGCCACACGGATACTCAGTATTTT
CDR3 protein: CASSDREGHTDTQYF

D gene: -
clone size: medium-sized
J gene: TRBJ1-1
V gene: TRBV20-1
CDR3 DNA: TGCAGTGCTAGCCTCCTGACAGGGAACACTGAAGCTTTCTTT
CDR3 protein: CSASLLTGNTEAFF

D gene: TRBD1
clone size: once
J gene: TRBJ1-1
V gene: TRBV10-3
CDR3 DNA: TGTGCCATCTGGGGGGGACCGGGACAGAAAGAAATGAACACTGAAGCTTTCTTT
CDR3 protein: CAIWGGPGQKEMNTEAFF

D gene: -
clone size: few
J gene: TRBJ2-1
V gene: TRBV15
CDR3 DNA: TGTGCCACCAGCAGAGAGGCGGAACCTCCCTACAATGATCAGTTCTTC
CDR3 protein: CATSREAEPPYNDQFF

D gene: TRBD2
clone size: -
J gene: TRBJ2-5
V gene: TRBV5-8
CDR3 DNA: TGTGCCAGCAGCTTGGGAAGCGGGAGGTATATCGAGACCCAGTACTTC
CDR3 protein: CASSLGSGRYIETQYF

D gene: -
clone size: -
J gene: TRBJ1-2
V gene: TRBV9
CDR3 DNA: TGTGCCAGCAGCGTTAGCCCTGGGCAGCTCTATGGCTACACCTTC
CDR3 protein: CASSVSPGQLYGYTF

D gene: -
clone size: many
J gene: TRBJ1-3
V gene: TRBV5-6
CDR3 DNA: TGTGCCAGCAGCTTGGACAGCGGAAACACCATATATTTT
CDR3 protein: CASSLDSGNTIYF

D gene: -
clone size: medium-sized
J gene: TRBJ2-7
V gene: TRBV15
CDR3 DNA: TGTGCCACCAGCGGGGGAAGGGGCCCAATCTACGAGCAGTACTTC
CDR3 protein: CATSGGRGPIYEQYF

D gene: TRBD2
clone size: many
J gene: TRBJ2-1
V gene: TRBV20-1
CDR3 DNA: TGCAGTGCTAGAAAGGGGACTAGCGGCAGGGATGAGCAGTTCTTC
CDR3 protein: CSARKGTSGRDEQFF